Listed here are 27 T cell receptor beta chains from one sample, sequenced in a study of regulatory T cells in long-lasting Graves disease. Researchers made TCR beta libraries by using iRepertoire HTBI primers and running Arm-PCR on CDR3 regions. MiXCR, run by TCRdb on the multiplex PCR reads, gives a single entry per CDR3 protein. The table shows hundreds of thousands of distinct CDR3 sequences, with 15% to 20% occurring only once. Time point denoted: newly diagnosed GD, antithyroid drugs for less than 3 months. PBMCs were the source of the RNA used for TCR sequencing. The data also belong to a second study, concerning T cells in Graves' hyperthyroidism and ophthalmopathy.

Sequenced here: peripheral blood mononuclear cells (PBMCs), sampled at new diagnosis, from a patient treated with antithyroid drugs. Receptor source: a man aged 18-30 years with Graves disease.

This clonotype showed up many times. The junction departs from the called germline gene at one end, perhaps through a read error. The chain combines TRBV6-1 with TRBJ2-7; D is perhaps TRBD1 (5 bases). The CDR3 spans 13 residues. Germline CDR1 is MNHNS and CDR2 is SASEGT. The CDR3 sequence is CAATRHLLRDSNF. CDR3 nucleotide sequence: TGTGCCGCGACCCGACACCTGCTACGAGACAGCAACTTC.

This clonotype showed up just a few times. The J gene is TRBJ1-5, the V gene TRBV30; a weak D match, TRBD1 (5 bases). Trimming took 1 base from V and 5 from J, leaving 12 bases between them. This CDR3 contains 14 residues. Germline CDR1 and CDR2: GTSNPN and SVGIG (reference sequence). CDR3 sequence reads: CAWSGQLEHQPQHF. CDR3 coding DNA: TGTGCCTGGAGTGGACAGTTAGAACATCAGCCCCAGCATTTT.

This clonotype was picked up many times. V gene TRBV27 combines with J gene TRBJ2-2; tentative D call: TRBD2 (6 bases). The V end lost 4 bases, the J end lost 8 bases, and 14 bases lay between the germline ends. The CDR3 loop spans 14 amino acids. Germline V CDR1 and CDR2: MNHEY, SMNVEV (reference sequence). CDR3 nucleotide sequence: TGTGCCAGCAGTTCGTGGGGGGTTGGAGGGGAGCTGTTTTTT. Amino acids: CASSSWGVGGELFF.

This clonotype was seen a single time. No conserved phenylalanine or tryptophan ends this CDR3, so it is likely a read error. In DNA form, the CDR3 reads TGTGCCAGCAGCTTCCAGGGGGAGGGTGAAAAACTGTTTTCT. Its translation: CASSFQGEGEKLFS. This rearrangement joins TRBV7-6 to TRBJ1-4, with 7 bases matching TRBD1. CDR3 size: 14 residues. Germline values: CDR1 SGHVS, CDR2 FNYEAQ. V shed 3 bases and J 7 bases; nucleotides not matched to a gene: 5.

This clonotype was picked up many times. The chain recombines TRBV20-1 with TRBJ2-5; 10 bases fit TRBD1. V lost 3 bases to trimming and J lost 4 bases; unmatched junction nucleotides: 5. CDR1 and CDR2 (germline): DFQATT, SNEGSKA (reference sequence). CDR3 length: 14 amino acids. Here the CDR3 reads CSARRQGAGETQYF. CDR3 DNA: TGCAGTGCTAGGAGACAGGGGGCGGGAGAGACCCAGTACTTC.

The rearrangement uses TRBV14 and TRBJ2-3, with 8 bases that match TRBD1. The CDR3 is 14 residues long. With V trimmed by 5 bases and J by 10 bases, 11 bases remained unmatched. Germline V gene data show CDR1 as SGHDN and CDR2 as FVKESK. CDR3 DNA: TGTGCCAGCAGCTCGACAGGGGTCTATGGGGCGCAGTATTTT. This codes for CASSSTGVYGAQYF.

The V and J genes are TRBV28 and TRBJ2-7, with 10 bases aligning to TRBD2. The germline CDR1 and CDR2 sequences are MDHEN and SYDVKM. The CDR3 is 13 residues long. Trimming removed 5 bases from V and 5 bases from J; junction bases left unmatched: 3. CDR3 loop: CASSSGRGDEQYF. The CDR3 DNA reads TGTGCCAGCAGTAGCGGGAGGGGGGACGAGCAGTACTTC.

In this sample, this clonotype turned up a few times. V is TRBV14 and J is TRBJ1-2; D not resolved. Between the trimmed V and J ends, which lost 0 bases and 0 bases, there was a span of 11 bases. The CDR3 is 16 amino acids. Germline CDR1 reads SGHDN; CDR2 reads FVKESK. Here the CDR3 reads CASSQDEQATNYGYTF. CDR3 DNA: TGTGCCAGCAGCCAAGACGAGCAGGCCACTAACTATGGCTACACCTTC.

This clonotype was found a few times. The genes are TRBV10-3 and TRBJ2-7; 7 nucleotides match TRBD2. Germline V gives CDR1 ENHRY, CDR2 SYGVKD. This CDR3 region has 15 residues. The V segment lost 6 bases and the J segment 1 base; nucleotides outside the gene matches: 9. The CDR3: CAIRGASGVSYEQYF. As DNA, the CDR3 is TGTGCCATCAGGGGAGCTAGCGGAGTTTCCTACGAGCAGTACTTC.

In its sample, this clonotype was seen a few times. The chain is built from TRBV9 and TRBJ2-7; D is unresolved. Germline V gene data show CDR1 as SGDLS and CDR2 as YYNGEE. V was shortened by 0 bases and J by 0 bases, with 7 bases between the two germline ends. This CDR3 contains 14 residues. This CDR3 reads CASSVGPDSYEQYF. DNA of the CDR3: TGTGCCAGCAGCGTAGGTCCGGACTCCTACGAGCAGTACTTC.

The CDR3 protein is CSARNRDRGLSQPQHF. The CDR3 region has the DNA TGCAGTGCTAGAAACCGGGACAGGGGGCTCAGTCAGCCCCAGCATTTT. The rearrangement joins TRBV20-1 to TRBJ1-5; 12 bases fit TRBD1. V shed 2 bases and J 6 bases; nucleotides not matched to a gene: 8. The CDR3 sequence is 16 residues long. Germline lookup yields CDR1 DFQATT and CDR2 SNEGSKA (reference sequence).

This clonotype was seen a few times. CDR3 sequence (DNA): TGTGCCAGCAGTTTTGAACCGGGACAACGCGCAGATACGCAGTATTTT. It encodes CASSFEPGQRADTQYF. The chain links TRBV28 to TRBJ2-3; weak D call: TRBD1 (6 bases). This CDR3 comprises 16 residues. V was clipped by 3 bases and J by 4 bases, with 17 bases between them. The germline V gene encodes CDR1 MDHEN and CDR2 SYDVKM.

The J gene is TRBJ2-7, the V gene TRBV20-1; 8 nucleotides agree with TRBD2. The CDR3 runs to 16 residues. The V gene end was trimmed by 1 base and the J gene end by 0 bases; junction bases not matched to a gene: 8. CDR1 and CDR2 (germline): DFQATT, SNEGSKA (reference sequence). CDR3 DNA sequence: TGCAGTGCTAGAGGTCCGGGGGGGGGGAGCTCCTACGAGCAGTACTTC. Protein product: CSARGPGGGSSYEQYF.

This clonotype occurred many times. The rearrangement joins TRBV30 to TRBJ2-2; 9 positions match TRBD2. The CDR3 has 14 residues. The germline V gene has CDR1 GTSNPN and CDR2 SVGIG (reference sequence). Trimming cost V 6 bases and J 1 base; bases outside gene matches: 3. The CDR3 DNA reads TGTGCCTGCCCGACTAGCGGGAACACCGGGGAGCTGTTTTTT. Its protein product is CACPTSGNTGELFF.

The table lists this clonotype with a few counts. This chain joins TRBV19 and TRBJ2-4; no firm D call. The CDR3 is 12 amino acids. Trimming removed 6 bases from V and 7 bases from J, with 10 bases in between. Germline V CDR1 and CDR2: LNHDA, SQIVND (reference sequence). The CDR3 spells CASSDGGNIQYF. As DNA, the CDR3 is TGTGCCAGTAGCGACGGTGGGAACATTCAGTACTTC.

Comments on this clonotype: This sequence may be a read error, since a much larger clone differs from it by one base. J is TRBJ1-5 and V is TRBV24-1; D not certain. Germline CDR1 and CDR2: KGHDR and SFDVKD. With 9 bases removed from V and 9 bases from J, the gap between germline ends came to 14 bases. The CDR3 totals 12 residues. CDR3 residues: CATEEGQGPQHF. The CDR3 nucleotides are TGTGCCACCGAGGAGGGTCAAGGGCCCCAGCATTTT.

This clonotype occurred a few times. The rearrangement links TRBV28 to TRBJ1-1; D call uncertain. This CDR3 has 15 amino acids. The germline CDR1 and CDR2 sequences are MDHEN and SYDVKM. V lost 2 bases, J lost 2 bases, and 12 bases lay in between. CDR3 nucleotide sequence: TGTGCCAGCAGTTTAATCCTCCAACCTAACACTGAAGCTTTCTTT. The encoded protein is CASSLILQPNTEAFF.

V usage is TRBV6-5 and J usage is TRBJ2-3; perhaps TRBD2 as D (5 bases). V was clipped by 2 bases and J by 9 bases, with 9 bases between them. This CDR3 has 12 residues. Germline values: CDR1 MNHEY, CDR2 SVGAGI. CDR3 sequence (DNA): TGTGCCAGCAGTTACGAGGGTCGAACGCAGTATTTT. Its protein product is CASSYEGRTQYF.

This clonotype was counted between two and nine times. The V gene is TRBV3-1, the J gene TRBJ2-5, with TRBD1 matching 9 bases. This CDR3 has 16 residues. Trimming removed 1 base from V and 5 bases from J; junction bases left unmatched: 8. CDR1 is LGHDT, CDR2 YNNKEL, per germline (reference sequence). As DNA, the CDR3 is TGTGCCAGCAGCCAAGGGCGGGACAGGGATGTGGAGACCCAGTACTTC. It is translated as CASSQGRDRDVETQYF.

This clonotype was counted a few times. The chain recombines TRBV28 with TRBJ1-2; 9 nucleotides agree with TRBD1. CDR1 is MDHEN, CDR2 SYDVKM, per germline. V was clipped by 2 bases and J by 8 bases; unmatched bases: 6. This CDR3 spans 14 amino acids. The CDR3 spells CASSLLTGGSGYTF. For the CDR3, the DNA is TGTGCCAGCAGTTTACTTACAGGGGGCAGCGGCTACACCTTC.

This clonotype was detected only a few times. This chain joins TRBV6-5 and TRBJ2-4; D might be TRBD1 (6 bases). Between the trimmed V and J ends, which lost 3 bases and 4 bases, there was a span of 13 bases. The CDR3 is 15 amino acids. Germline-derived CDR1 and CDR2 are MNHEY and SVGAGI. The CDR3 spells CASSYSGQTKNIQYF. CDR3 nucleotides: TGTGCCAGCAGTTATTCCGGACAGACAAAAAACATTCAGTACTTC.

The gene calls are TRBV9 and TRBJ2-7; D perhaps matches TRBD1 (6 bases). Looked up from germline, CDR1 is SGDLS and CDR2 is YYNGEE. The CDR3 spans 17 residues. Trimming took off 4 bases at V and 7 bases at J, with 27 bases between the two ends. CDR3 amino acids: CASSQWFPGAGSDEQYF. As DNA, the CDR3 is TGTGCCAGCAGCCAATGGTTCCCAGGGGCAGGTTCGGATGAGCAGTACTTC.

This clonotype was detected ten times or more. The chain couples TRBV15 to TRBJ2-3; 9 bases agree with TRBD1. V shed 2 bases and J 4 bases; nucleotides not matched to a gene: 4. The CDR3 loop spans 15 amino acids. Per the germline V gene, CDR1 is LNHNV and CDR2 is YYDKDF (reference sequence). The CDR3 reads CATSRSGQGSDTQYF. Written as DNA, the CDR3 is TGTGCCACCAGCAGATCCGGACAGGGGTCAGATACGCAGTATTTT.

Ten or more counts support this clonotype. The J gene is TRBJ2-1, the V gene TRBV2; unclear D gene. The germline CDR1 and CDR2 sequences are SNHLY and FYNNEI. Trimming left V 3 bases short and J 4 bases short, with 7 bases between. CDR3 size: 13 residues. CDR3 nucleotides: TGTGCCAGCAGTGAGTCCCCTTACAATGAGCAGTTCTTC. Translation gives CASSESPYNEQFF.

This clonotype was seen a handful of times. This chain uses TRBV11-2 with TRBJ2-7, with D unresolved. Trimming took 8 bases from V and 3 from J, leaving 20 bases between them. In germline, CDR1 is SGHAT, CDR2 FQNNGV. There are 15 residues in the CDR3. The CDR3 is CASAPELNKGYEQYF. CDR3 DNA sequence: TGTGCCAGCGCTCCAGAGCTTAATAAGGGCTACGAGCAGTACTTC.

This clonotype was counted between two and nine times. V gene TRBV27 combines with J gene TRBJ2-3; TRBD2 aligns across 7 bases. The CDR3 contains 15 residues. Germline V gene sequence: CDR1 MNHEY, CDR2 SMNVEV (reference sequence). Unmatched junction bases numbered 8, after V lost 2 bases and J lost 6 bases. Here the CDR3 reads CASSLLREQWDTQYF. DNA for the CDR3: TGTGCCAGCAGTTTACTGCGGGAGCAGTGGGATACGCAGTATTTT.

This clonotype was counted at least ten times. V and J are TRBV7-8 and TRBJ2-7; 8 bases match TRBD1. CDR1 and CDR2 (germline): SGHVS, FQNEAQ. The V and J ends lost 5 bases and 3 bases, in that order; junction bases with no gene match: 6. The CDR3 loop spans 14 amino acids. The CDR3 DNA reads TGTGCCAGCAGCGTCGGACAGGGATTCTACGAGCAGTACTTC. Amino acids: CASSVGQGFYEQYF.